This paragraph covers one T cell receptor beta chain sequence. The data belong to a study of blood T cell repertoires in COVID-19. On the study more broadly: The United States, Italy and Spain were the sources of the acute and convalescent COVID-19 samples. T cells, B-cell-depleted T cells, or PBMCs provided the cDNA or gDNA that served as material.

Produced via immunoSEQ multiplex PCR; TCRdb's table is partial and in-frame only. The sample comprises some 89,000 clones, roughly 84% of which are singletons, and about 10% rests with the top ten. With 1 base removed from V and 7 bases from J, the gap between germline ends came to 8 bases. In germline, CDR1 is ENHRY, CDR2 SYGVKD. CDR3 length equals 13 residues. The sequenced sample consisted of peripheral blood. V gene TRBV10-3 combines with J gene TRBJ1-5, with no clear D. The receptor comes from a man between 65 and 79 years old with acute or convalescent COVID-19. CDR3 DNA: TGTGCCATCAGTGAGTTCGGGAGCCAGCCCCAGCATTTT. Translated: CAISEFGSQPQHF.